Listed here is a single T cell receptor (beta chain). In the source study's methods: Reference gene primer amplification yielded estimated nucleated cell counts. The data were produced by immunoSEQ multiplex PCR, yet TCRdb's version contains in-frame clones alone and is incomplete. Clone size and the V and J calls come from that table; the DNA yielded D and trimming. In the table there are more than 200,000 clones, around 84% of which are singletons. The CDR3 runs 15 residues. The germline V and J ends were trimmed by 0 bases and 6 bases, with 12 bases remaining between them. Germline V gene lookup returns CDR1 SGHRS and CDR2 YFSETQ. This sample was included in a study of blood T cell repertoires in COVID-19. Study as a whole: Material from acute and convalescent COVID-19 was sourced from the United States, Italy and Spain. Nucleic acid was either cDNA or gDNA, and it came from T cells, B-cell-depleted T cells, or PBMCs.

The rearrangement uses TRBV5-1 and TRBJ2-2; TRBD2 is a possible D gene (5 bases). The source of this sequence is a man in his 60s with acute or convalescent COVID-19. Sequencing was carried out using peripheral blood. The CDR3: CASSLAGVGPGELFF. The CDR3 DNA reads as TGCGCCAGCAGCTTGGCCGGGGTGGGCCCCGGGGAGCTGTTTTTT. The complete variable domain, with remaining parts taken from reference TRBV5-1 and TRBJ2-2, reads KAGVTQTPRYLIKTRGQQVTLSCSPISGHRSVSWYQQTPGQGLQFLFEYFSETQRNKGNFPGRFSGRQFSNSRSEMNVSTLELGDSALYLCASSLAGVGPGELFFGEGSRLTVL.